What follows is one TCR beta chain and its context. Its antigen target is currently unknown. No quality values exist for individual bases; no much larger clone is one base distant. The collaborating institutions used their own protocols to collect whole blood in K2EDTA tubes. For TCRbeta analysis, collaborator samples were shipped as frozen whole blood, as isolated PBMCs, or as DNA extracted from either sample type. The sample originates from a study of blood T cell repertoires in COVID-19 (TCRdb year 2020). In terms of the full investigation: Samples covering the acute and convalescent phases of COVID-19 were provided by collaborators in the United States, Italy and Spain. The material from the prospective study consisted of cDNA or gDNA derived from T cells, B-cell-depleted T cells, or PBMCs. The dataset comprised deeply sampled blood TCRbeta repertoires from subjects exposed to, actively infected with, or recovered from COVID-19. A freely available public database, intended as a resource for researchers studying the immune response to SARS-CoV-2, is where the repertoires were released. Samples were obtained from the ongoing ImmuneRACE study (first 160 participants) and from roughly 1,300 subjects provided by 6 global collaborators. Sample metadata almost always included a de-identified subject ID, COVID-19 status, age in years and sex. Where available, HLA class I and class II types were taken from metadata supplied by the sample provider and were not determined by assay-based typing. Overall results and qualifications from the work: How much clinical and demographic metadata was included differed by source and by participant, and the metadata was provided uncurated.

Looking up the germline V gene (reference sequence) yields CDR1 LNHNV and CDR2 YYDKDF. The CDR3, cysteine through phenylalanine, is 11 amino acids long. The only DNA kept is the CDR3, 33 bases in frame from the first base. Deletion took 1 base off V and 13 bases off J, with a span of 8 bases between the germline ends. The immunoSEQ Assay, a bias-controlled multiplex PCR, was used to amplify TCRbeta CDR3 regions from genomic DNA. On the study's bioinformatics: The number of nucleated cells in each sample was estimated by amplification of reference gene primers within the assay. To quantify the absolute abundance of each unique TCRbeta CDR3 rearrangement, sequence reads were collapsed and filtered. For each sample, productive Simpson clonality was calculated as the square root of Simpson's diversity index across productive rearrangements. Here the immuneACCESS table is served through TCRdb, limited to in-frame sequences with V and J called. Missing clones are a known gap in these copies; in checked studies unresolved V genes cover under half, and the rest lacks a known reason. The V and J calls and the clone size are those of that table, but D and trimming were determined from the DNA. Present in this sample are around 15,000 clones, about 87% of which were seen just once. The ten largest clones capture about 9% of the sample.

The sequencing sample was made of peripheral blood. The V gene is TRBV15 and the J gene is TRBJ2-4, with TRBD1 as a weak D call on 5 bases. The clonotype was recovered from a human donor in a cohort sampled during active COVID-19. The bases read TGTGCCACCAGCAGAGGTCAGGGACAGTACTTC. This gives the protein CATSRGQGQYF.